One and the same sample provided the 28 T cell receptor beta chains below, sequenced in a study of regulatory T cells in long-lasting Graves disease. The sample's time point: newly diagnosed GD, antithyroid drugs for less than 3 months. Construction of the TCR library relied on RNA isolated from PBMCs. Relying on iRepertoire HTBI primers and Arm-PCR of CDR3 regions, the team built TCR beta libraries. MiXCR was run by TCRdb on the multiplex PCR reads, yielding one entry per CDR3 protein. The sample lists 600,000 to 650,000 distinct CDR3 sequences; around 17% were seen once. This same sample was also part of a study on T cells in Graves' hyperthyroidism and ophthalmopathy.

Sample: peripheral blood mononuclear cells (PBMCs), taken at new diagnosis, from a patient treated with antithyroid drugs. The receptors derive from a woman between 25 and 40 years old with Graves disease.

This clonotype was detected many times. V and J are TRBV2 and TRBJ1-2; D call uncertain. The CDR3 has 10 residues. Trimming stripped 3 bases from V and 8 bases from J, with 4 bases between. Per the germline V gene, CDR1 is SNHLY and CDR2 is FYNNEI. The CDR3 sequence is CASSDPGYTF. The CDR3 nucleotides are TGTGCCAGCAGTGACCCAGGCTACACCTTC.

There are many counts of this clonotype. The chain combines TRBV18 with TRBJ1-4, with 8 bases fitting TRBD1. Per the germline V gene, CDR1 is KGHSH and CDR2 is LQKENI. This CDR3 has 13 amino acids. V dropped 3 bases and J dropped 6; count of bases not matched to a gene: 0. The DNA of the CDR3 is TGTGCCAGCTCACCGGGACAGGATGAAAAACTGTTTTTT. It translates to CASSPGQDEKLFF.

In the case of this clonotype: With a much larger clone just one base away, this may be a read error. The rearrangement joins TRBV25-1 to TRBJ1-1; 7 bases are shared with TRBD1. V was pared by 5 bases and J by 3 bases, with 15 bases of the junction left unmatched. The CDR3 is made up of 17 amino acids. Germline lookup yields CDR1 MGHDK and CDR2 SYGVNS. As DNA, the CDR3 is TGTGCCAGCAGTTATAGAATAATGAGGGGGCGGGACACTGAAGCTTTCTTT. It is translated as CASSYRIMRGRDTEAFF.

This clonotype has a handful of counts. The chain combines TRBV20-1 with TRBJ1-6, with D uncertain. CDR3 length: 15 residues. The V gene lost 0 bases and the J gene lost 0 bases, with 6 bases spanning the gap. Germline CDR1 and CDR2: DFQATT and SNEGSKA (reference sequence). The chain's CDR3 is CSARELSSYNSPLHF. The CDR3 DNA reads TGCAGTGCTAGAGAACTTAGCTCCTATAATTCACCCCTCCACTTT.

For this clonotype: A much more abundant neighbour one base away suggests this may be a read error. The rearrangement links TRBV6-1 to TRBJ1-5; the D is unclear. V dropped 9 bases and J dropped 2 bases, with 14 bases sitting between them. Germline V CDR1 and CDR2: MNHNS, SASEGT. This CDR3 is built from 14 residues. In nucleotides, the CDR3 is TGTGCCAGTCAGATAGGCTGGGGCAATCAGCCCCAGCATTTT. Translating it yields CASQIGWGNQPQHF.

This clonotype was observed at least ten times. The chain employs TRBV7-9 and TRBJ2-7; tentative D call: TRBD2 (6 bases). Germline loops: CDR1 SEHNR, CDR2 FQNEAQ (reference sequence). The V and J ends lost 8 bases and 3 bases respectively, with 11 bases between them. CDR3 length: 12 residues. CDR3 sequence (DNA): TGTGCCAGCCAACGGGGGAACTACGAGCAGTACTTC. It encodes CASQRGNYEQYF.

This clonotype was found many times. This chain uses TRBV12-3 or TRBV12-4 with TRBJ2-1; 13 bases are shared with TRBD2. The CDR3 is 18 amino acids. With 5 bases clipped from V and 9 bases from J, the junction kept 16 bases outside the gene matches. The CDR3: CASSKGLPGLAGRGEQFF. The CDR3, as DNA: TGTGCCAGCAGTAAAGGCCTCCCGGGACTAGCGGGGAGGGGTGAGCAGTTCTTC.

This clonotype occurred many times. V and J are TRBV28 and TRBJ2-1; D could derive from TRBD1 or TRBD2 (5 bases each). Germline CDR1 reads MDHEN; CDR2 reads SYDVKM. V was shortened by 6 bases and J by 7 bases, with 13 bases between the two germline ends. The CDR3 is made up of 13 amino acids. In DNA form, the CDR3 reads TGTGCCAGCAGGGGACCCAGCCCTAATGAGCAGTTCTTC. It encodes CASRGPSPNEQFF.

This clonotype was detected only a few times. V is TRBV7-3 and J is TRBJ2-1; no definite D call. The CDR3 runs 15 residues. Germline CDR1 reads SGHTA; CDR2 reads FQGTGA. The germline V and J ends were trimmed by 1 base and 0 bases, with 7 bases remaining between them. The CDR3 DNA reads TGTGCCAGCAGCTTAATGGAGAGCTCCTACAATGAGCAGTTCTTC. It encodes CASSLMESSYNEQFF.

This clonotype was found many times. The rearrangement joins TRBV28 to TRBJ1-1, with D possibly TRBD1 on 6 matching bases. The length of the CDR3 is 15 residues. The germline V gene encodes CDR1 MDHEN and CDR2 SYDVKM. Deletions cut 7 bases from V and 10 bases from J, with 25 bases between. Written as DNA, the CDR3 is TGTGCCAGCACCCCAAGCCTCGGCCCCGGGGGCGTAGCTTTCTTT. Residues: CASTPSLGPGGVAFF. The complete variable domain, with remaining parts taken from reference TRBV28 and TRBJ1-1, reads DVKVTQSSRYLVKRTGEKVFLECVQDMDHENMFWYRQDPGLGLRLIYFSYDVKMKEKGDIPEGYSVSREKKERFSLILESASTNQTSMYLCASTPSLGPGGVAFFGQGTRLTVV.

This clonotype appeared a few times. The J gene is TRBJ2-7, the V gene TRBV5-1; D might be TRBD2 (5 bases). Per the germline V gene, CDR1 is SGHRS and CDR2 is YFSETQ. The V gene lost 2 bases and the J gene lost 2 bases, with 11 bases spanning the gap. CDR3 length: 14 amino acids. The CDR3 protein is CASSFGEGAYEQYF. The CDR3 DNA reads TGCGCCAGCAGCTTCGGCGAGGGAGCCTACGAGCAGTACTTC.

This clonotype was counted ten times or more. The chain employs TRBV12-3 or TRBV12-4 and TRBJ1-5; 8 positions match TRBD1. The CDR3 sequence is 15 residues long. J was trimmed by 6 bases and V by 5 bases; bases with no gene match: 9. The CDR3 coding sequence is TGTGCCAGCAGTGCGGCCCAGGGGGCAATTCAGCCCCAGCATTTT. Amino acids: CASSAAQGAIQPQHF.

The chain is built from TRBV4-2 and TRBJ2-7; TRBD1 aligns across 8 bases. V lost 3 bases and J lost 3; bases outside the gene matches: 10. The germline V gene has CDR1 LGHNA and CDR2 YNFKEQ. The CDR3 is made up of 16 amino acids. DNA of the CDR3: TGTGCCAGCAGCCAGGGCGGGCAGGGGGCACTCTACGAGCAGTACTTC. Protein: CASSQGGQGALYEQYF.

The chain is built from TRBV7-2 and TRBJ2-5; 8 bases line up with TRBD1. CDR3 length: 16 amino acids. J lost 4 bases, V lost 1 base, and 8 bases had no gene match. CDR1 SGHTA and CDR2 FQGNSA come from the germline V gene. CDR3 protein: CASSLGAGTGGETQYF. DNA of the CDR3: TGTGCCAGCAGCTTAGGGGCAGGGACAGGAGGAGAGACCCAGTACTTC.

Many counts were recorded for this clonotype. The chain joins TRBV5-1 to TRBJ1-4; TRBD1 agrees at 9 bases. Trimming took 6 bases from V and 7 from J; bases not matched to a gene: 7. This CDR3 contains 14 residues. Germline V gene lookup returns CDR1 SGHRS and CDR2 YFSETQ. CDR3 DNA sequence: TGCGCCAGCACAACAGGGGGCATTAGTGAAAAACTGTTTTTT. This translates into CASTTGGISEKLFF. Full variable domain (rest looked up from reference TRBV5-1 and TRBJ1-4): KAGVTQTPRYLIKTRGQQVTLSCSPISGHRSVSWYQQTPGQGLQFLFEYFSETQRNKGNFPGRFSGRQFSNSRSEMNVSTLELGDSALYLCASTTGGISEKLFFGSGTQLSVL.

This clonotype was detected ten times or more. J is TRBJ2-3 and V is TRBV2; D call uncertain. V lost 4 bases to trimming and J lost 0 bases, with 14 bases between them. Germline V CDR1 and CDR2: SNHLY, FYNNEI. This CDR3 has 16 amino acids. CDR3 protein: CASSALPYRSTDTQYF. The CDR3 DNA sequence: TGTGCCAGCAGTGCCTTACCCTACCGAAGCACAGATACGCAGTATTTT.

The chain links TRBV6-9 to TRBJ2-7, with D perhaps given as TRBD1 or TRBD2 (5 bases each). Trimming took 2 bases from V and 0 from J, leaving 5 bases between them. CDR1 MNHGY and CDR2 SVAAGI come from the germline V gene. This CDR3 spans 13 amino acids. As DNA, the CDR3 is TGTGCCAGCAGTTATGGGACCTCCTACGAGCAGTACTTC. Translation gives CASSYGTSYEQYF.

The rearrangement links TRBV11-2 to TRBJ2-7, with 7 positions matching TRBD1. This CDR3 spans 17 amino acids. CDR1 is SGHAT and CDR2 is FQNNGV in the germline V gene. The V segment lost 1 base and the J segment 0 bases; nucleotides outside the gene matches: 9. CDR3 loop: CASSLVGLRDSSYEQYF. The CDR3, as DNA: TGTGCCAGCAGCTTAGTTGGCCTCCGGGACAGCTCCTACGAGCAGTACTTC.

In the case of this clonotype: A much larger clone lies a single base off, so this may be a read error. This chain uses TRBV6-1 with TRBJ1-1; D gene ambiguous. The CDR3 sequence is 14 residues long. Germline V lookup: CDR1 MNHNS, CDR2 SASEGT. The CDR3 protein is CASSESNSNTESFF. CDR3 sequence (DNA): TGTGCCAGCAGTGAGAGCAATTCGAACACTGAATCTTTCTTT.

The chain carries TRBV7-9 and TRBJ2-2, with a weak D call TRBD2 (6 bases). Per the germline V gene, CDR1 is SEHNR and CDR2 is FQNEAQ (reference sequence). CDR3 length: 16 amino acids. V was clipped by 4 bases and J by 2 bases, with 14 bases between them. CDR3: CASSSGVASNTGELFF. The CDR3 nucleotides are TGTGCCAGCAGCTCGGGGGTCGCCAGTAACACCGGGGAGCTGTTTTTT.

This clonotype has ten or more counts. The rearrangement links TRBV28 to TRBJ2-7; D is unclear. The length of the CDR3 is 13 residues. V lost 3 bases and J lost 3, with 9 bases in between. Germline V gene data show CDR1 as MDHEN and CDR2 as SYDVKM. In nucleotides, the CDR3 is TGTGCCAGCAGTTTGGCGACGGACTACGAGCAGTACTTC. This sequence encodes CASSLATDYEQYF.

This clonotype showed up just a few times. CDR3 DNA: TGTGCCAGCAGCGTTGGCAAGGTGAACACTGAAGCTTTCTTT. Translation: CASSVGKVNTEAFF. The chain recombines TRBV9 with TRBJ1-1; D gene ambiguous. The CDR3 is made up of 14 amino acids. The V gene's germline CDR1 is SGDLS and CDR2 YYNGEE. Trimming stripped 2 bases from V and 0 bases from J, with 8 bases between.

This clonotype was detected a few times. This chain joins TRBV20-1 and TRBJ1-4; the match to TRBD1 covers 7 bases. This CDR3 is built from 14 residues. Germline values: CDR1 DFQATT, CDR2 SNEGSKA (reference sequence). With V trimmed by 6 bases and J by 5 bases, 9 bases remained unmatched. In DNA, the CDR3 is TGCAGTGCCGAACGGGACAGAGTGAATGAAAAACTGTTTTTT. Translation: CSAERDRVNEKLFF.

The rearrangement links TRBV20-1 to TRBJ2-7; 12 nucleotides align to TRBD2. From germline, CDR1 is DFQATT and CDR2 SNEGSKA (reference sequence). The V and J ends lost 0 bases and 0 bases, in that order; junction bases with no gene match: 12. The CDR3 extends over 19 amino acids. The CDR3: CSARDRSLAGGPSSYEQYF. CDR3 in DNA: TGCAGTGCTAGAGATCGAAGTCTAGCGGGAGGGCCTAGCTCCTACGAGCAGTACTTC.

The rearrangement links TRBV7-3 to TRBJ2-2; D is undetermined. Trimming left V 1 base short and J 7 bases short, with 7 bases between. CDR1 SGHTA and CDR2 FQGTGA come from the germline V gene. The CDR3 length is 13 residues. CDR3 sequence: CASSLMVDGELFF. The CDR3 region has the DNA TGTGCCAGCAGCTTAATGGTCGACGGGGAGCTGTTTTTT.

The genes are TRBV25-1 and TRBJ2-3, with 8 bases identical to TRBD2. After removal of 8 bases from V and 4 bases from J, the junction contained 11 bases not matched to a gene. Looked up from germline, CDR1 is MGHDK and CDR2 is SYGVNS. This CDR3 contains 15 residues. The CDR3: CASARSGSPSDTQYF. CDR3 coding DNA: TGTGCCAGCGCCCGGAGCGGGAGCCCCTCAGATACGCAGTATTTT.

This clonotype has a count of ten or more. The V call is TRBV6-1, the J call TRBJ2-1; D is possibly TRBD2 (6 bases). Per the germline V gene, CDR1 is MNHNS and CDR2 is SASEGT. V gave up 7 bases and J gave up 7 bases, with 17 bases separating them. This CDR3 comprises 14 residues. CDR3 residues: CASTLIGGQNEQFF. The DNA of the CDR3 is TGTGCCAGCACCCTAATCGGGGGTCAGAATGAGCAGTTCTTC.

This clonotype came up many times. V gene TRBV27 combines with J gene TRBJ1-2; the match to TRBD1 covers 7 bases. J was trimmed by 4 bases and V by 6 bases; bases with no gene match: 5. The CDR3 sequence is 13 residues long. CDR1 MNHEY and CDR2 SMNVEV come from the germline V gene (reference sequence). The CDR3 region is CASSSRTGYGYTF. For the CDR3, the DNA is TGTGCCAGCAGCTCCCGGACAGGCTATGGCTACACCTTC.